This TCR beta chain was obtained from a study of control samples from healthy donors and cancer patients. CDR1 is SGHAT and CDR2 is FQNNGV in the germline V gene. The CDR3 totals 15 residues. V shed 9 bases, J shed 0 bases, and the junction held 9 bases outside the gene matches. Generated by immunoSEQ multiplex PCR, the TCRdb table keeps only in-frame clones and is missing some. The sample lists fewer than 150,000 clones, around 90% occurring once. The chain couples TRBV11-2 to TRBJ2-3; TRBD1 matches at 7 bases. The sequence derives from a man between 18 and 35 years old in good health. The sequencing sample was made of blood. The CDR3 DNA reads TGTGCCAGTCTTAGAAGGGGGCCTAGCACAGATACGCAGTATTTT. Translation: CASLRRGPSTDTQYF.